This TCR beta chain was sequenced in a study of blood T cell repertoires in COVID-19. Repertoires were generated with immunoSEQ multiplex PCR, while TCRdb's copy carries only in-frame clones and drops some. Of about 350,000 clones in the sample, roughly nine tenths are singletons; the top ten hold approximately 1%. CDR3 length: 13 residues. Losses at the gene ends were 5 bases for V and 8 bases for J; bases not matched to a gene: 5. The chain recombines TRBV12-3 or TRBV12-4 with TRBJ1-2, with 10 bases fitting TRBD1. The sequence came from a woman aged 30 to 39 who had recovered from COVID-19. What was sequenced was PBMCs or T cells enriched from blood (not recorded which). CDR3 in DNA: TGTGCCAGCAGTCGGGACAGGGGCTGGGGCTACACCTTC. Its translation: CASSRDRGWGYTF.